This T cell receptor (beta chain) was documented in a study of blood T cell repertoires in COVID-19 (TCRdb year 2020). Describing the broader study: Samples from collaborators originated in the United States, Italy and Spain and spanned both the acute and convalescent phases of COVID-19. The material from the prospective study consisted of cDNA or gDNA derived from T cells, B-cell-depleted T cells, or PBMCs. Deeply sampled blood TCRbeta repertoires from subjects exposed to, actively infected with, or recovered from COVID-19 were included in the dataset. The repertoires were made available in a free public database intended to serve as a resource for research on the immune response to SARS-CoV-2. Samples were obtained from the ongoing ImmuneRACE study (first 160 participants) and from 950 to 1,500 subjects provided by 6 global collaborators. Sample metadata almost always included a de-identified subject ID, COVID-19 status, age in years and sex. Where available, HLA class I and class II types were taken from metadata supplied by the sample provider and were not determined by assay-based typing. What the research found in general, with its limitations: Clinical and demographic metadata were provided uncurated, with the amount varying by source and participant.

One collaborating source in Seattle enrolled patients while the patients were actively infected and followed the patients over time throughout the course of disease. The collaborating institutions used their own protocols to collect whole blood in K2EDTA tubes. For TCRbeta analysis, collaborators shipped samples in one of three forms: frozen whole blood, isolated PBMCs, or DNA extracted from either of those sample types. As regards this clone: There is no known antigen for this receptor. Base quality data are lacking; no much larger clone is found one base away.

TCRbeta CDR3 regions were amplified from genomic DNA using the immunoSEQ Assay, a bias-controlled multiplex PCR. The paper's data handling went like this. Within the assay, amplification of reference gene primers was used to estimate how many nucleated cells each sample contained. To quantify the absolute abundance of each unique TCRbeta CDR3 rearrangement, sequence reads were collapsed and filtered. For each sample, productive Simpson clonality was calculated by taking the square root of Simpson's diversity index across productive rearrangements. TCRdb obtained this table from immuneACCESS and retained in-frame rearrangements with V and J assigned. These tables miss some clones; where compared with another copy, unresolved V genes account for less than half of the shortfall, and the remainder is unexplained. V and J calls and clone size are those listed in that table; D and trimming were worked out from the DNA. The table for this sample lists more than 250,000 clones; around 88% of them were counted only once. The leading ten clones occupy 1.6% of the sample.

The germline V gene (reference sequence) sets CDR1 to LNHDA and CDR2 to SQIVND. V is pared back by 5 bases and J by 3 bases, with 13 bases lying between the germline termini. The CDR3, from cysteine to phenylalanine, totals 14 residues. Only the CDR3 portion is preserved as DNA: 42 bases, with reading frame beginning at the first base. The clonotype originates from a woman aged 25-40 years with COVID-19, enrolled during active disease. Sequenced sample: peripheral blood. The chain couples TRBV19 to TRBJ1-1, with the D gene too uncertain to name. The CDR3 protein: CASSSRASDTEAFF. The bases read TGTGCCAGTAGTTCGAGGGCCTCGGACACTGAAGCTTTCTTT.